A selection of T cell receptor beta chains follows, all from one sample in a study of CXCR3-negative and CXCR3-positive naive CD8 T cells. TCRdb reanalyzed the 5' RACE reads and collapses them to one entry per CDR3 protein, without DNA. This table holds 45,000 to 65,000 distinct CDR3 sequences. Sequenced material: memory CD8+ T cells from blood. The receptors were gathered from a human donor in good health. Some clones in this sample may be carry-over from other donors' samples. CDR3s include the opening cysteine and the closing phenylalanine or tryptophan. The order of the fields is V gene, J gene, CDR3 protein.

V: TRBV27; J: TRBJ2-1; CDR3: CASSSRLAAYNEQFF
V: TRBV21-1; J: TRBJ2-2; CDR3: CAKGGYTGELFF
V: TRBV7-9; J: TRBJ2-2; CDR3: CAPLARGTGELFF
V: TRBV6-2/TRBV6-3; J: TRBJ2-7; CDR3: CASNFLAGGPYEQYF
V: TRBV6-4; J: TRBJ2-1; CDR3: CASSDGAGVSDEQFF
V: TRBV20-1; J: TRBJ2-1; CDR3: CSARDYGSSYNEQFF
V: TRBV7-9; J: TRBJ2-5; CDR3: CASSFPRGREETQYF
V: TRBV7-8; J: TRBJ2-7; CDR3: CASSPDLTYEQYF
V: TRBV5-6; J: TRBJ2-6; CDR3: CASSPMRNVLTF
V: TRBV4-2; J: TRBJ2-7; CDR3: CASSQDWAGTYEQYF
V: TRBV29-1; J: TRBJ2-2; CDR3: CSVAGLVGELFF
V: TRBV28; J: TRBJ2-7; CDR3: CASSFRGPTYEQYF
V: TRBV28; J: TRBJ2-4; CDR3: CASSFGRNIQYF
V: TRBV11-1; J: TRBJ2-5; CDR3: CATTPGLSLGETQYF
V: TRBV13; J: TRBJ1-4; CDR3: CASSSGTGREKLFF
V: TRBV29-1; J: TRBJ2-7; CDR3: CSVEVGVQSYEQYF
V: TRBV14; J: TRBJ1-2; CDR3: CASSQDLAGDYGYTF
V: TRBV9; J: TRBJ2-2; CDR3: CASSLGVGDGELFF
V: TRBV29-1; J: TRBJ2-7; CDR3: CSGATGGSENEQYF
V: TRBV7-3; J: TRBJ2-7; CDR3: CASSSFVGYEQYF
V: TRBV7-9; J: TRBJ2-1; CDR3: CASSRTATWSYNEQFF
V: TRBV7-8; J: TRBJ1-1; CDR3: CASSLWTAGVNTEAFF
V: TRBV7-6; J: TRBJ1-4; CDR3: CASSWDDSRNEKLFF
V: TRBV13; J: TRBJ1-1; CDR3: CASSLGLANTEAFF
V: TRBV4-3; J: TRBJ2-7; CDR3: CASSQDLASGDLSYEQYF
V: TRBV6-2/TRBV6-3; J: TRBJ2-5; CDR3: CASSYGVRVGETQYF
V: TRBV6-5; J: TRBJ2-5; CDR3: CASVAVGSGGYQETQYF
V: TRBV11-2; J: TRBJ1-1; CDR3: CASSLAGSAFF
V: TRBV30; J: TRBJ1-2; CDR3: CAWVEVPAGYTF
V: TRBV5-1; J: TRBJ2-5; CDR3: CASSLDGDREETQYF
V: TRBV19; J: TRBJ1-1; CDR3: CASSIDLGIGMNTEAFF
V: TRBV4-2; J: TRBJ2-3; CDR3: CASSQDGSGASTDTQYF
V: TRBV7-8; J: TRBJ2-5; CDR3: CASSLGLAGGPETQYF
V: TRBV7-6; J: TRBJ2-5; CDR3: CASSSRPAGAARETQYF
V: TRBV29-1; J: TRBJ1-1; CDR3: CSVDLLNTEAFF
V: TRBV4-1; J: TRBJ2-3; CDR3: CASGSSATDTQYF
V: TRBV12-3/TRBV12-4; J: TRBJ2-5; CDR3: CASSPWGIETQYF
V: TRBV7-9; J: TRBJ2-7; CDR3: CASSVSSYEQYF
V: TRBV28; J: TRBJ2-1; CDR3: CASSFGLAISDNEQFF
V: TRBV29-1; J: TRBJ2-7; CDR3: CSGRTGSGYEQYF
V: TRBV4-3; J: TRBJ2-7; CDR3: CASSQDVDYTGGLTYEQYF
V: TRBV29-1; J: TRBJ2-5; CDR3: CSVETTSDQETQYF
V: TRBV13; J: TRBJ2-3; CDR3: CASSLRRSTDTQYF
V: TRBV27; J: TRBJ1-2; CDR3: CASRPAQGNYGYTF
V: TRBV30; J: TRBJ2-2; CDR3: CAWSVAGVTTGELFF
V: TRBV29-1; J: TRBJ2-2; CDR3: CSVDQSWNTGELFF